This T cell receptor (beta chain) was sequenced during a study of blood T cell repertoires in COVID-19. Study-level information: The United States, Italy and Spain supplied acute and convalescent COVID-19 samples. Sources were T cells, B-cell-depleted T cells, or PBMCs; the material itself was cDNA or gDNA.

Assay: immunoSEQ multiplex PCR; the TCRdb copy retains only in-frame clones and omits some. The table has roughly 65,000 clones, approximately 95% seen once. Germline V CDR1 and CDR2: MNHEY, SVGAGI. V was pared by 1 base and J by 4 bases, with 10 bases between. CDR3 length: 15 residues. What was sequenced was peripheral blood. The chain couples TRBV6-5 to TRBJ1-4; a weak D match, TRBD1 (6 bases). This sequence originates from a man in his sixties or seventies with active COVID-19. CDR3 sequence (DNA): TGTGCCAGCAGTTACTGGGGGCAGGGTAATGAAAAACTGTTTTTT. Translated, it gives CASSYWGQGNEKLFF.